Listed below are T cell receptor beta chains from one sample, sequenced in a study of tumor and adjacent non-tumor tissue in lung cancer. TCRdb redid the calling of the multiplex PCR reads with MiXCR, one entry per CDR3 protein. The table includes more than 85,000 distinct CDR3 sequences, roughly three fifths detected once. The sequenced sample was distant non-tumor lung tissue. The receptors shown here come from a man between 60 and 70 years old with non-small cell lung cancer. Each CDR3 is given with its conserved first and last residue. Part of the rows lack a size; the others show once, few, many or a class for expanded clones.

clone_size,j_call,v_call,cdr3_aa
NA,TRBJ1-2,TRBV7-9,CASGPQDRGSYTF
few,TRBJ2-4,TRBV2,CASSTRGTKNIQYF
NA,TRBJ2-5,TRBV4-3,CTSSTGTAGTQCF
many,TRBJ2-7,TRBV28,CASSLFGGPSYEQYF
many,TRBJ2-3,TRBV11-2,CASSLRLAGSYGTDTQYF
NA,TRBJ1-2,TRBV11-3,CASSLATGTENYGYTF
NA,TRBJ1-1,TRBV4-1,CASSQAVTTGDLNTEAFF
NA,TRBJ1-5,TRBV6-6,CASRSEQGPRDQSQHF
many,TRBJ1-2,TRBV6-2/TRBV6-3,CASSRRKDSYGYTF
few,TRBJ1-1,TRBV6-2/TRBV6-3,CASSQTGGGSEAFF
NA,TRBJ2-2,TRBV6-6,CANGFTGGGELFF
many,TRBJ2-7,TRBV6-5,CASSYSGGGREQYF
NA,TRBJ2-1,TRBV12-3/TRBV12-4,CASSSGISGNEQFF
many,TRBJ2-5,TRBV6-1,CASRLPSTGLETQYF
NA,TRBJ2-6,TRBV6-5,CATQTVGSGVNVLTF
NA,TRBJ2-3,TRBV7-9,CASSLWQLAGDMQYF
NA,TRBJ2-7,TRBV18,CASSLTDSVYEQYF
NA,TRBJ2-3,TRBV5-1,CASSLEPADTQYF
NA,TRBJ2-5,TRBV20-1,CSVFVAGGPGKETQYF
NA,TRBJ1-5,TRBV20-1,CSARARDRDSQPQHF
NA,TRBJ2-5,TRBV7-9,CASSFGLAWQETQYF
NA,TRBJ2-7,TRBV5-5,CDSSLVSGAYEQYF
many,TRBJ2-3,TRBV12-5,CASGLVRGLATSTDTQYF
many,TRBJ2-2,TRBV6-6,CASRKKDWTGSNTGELFF
NA,TRBJ2-1,TRBV12-3/TRBV12-4,CAINSVVDEQFF
NA,TRBJ2-4,TRBV6-5,CANSRGGLAKNIQYF
NA,TRBJ1-1,TRBV18,CASSQGLPGDTEAFF
NA,TRBJ2-7,TRBV30,CAWGAGTGAYEQYF
NA,TRBJ2-4,TRBV5-1,CASSLDMGANIQYF
NA,TRBJ2-2,TRBV2,CASSPLPGGSTGEPFF
NA,TRBJ2-1,TRBV29-1,CSVEETGHSELFF
few,TRBJ1-5,TRBV12-3/TRBV12-4,CASTEGGFNQPQHF
NA,TRBJ1-5,TRBV6-1,CASRIGGQPQHF
NA,TRBJ2-1,TRBV6-1,CASSERLAGISEQFF
NA,TRBJ2-7,TRBV4-2,CASSQELNRTHEQYF
once,TRBJ2-7,TRBV29-1,CSVEAGGSHYF
NA,TRBJ2-3,TRBV11-3,CASGSRGGTDTQFF
NA,TRBJ1-5,TRBV4-1,CTSSQEESRSQPQHF
NA,TRBJ1-6,TRBV6-5,CASSLTGTLNSPLHF
once,TRBJ2-5,TRBV15,CATSRGFRGETQYF
NA,TRBJ2-1,TRBV4-3,CGSSLGLARNERFF
NA,TRBJ1-2,TRBV6-6,CASTSPQGAYYRYTF
NA,TRBJ1-5,TRBV14,CASGRIGDLRAYQPQHF
many,TRBJ2-7,TRBV6-2/TRBV6-3,CASSYRDSGTYEQYF
NA,TRBJ2-7,TRBV5-6,CASRVRQGLEWYEQYF
NA,TRBJ1-2,TRBV11-3,CASSLARLIGYTF
NA,TRBJ1-1,TRBV25-1,CASSETTGGTGGGEAFF
NA,TRBJ1-2,TRBV14,CASSQERGQLYGYTF
NA,TRBJ1-2,TRBV28,CASSFGRANYGHTF
many,TRBJ2-7,TRBV20-1,CSARVGSGGPSGAEQYF
NA,TRBJ2-7,TRBV24-1,CATSDLGREQYF
NA,TRBJ1-1,TRBV11-2,CPSSLAWTAFF
many,TRBJ1-1,TRBV29-1,CSLIQGFAEAFF
many,TRBJ1-5,TRBV12-3/TRBV12-4,CASSSGDQPQHF
NA,TRBJ1-2,TRBV12-3/TRBV12-4,CASGDPIYGHNF
NA,TRBJ1-5,TRBV10-2,CASGAQRAGQPQHF
NA,TRBJ2-3,TRBV6-5,CASSYSFARDGYTQDF
NA,TRBJ2-3,TRBV4-3,CASSQRGLTGAIGGTDTQYF
NA,TRBJ2-3,TRBV6-6,CAGSYGEDSFYTDAQYF